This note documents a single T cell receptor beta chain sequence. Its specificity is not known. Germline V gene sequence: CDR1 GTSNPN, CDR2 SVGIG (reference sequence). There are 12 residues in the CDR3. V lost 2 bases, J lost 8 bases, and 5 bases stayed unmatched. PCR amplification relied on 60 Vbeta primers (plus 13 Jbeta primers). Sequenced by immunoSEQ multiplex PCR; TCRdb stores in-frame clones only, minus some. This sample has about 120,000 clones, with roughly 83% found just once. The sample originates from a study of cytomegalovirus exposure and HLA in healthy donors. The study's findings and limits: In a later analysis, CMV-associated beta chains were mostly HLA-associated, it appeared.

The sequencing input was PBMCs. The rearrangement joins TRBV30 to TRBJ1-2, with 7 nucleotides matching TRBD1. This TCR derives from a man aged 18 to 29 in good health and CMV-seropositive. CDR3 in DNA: TGTGCCTGGAGTAAGGGGGCGGGGGGCTACACCTTC. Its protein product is CAWSKGAGGYTF.